This passage covers 4 T cell receptor beta chains from one sample sequenced in a study of T cells in Graves' hyperthyroidism and ophthalmopathy. Regions amplified from RNA transcripts were the TCR beta CDR3 regions. HTBI primers drove first-round RT-PCR of the TCR CDR3. TCRdb recomputed calls from the multiplex PCR reads with MiXCR, one row per CDR3 protein. The table lists hundreds of thousands of distinct CDR3 sequences, approximately 44% of them singletons. Input material: peripheral blood or thyroid tissue (not recorded which). These TCRs come from a woman aged 18-29 years with Graves' hyperthyroidism.

The sample holds a few counts of this clonotype. The J gene is TRBJ1-5, the V gene TRBV7-8; D is possibly TRBD1 (6 bases). Germline loops: CDR1 SGHVS, CDR2 FQNEAQ. CDR3 length: 16 residues. V was pared by 5 bases and J by 0 bases, with 14 bases between. CDR3 amino acids: CASSPTRGDSNQPQHF. CDR3 bases: TGTGCCAGCAGCCCAACGAGGGGGGATAGCAATCAGCCCCAGCATTTT.

This clonotype was seen a few times. The rearrangement uses TRBV5-1 and TRBJ1-1; 10 nucleotides align to TRBD1. CDR1 SGHRS and CDR2 YFSETQ come from the germline V gene. The J segment lost 2 bases and the V segment lost 4 bases, leaving 8 bases of the junction unmatched. The CDR3 length is 16 residues. The DNA for the CDR3 is TGCGCCAGCAGCCGAGGGACAGGGGACTTTAACACTGAAGCTTTCTTT. It is translated as CASSRGTGDFNTEAFF.

The J gene is TRBJ1-6, the V gene TRBV7-3; no reliable D call. Germline assignment: CDR1 SGHTA and CDR2 FQGTGA. The CDR3 loop spans 12 amino acids. V lost 5 bases to trimming and J lost 9 bases, with 8 bases between them. In DNA form, the CDR3 reads TGTGCCAGCAGCACAGTCTTTTCACCCCTCCACTTT. It codes for CASSTVFSPLHF.

The chain combines TRBV19 with TRBJ1-5, with D tentatively TRBD1 (5 bases). V lost 7 bases and J 2 bases, leaving 9 bases between the germline ends. The CDR3 is 13 residues long. CDR1 LNHDA and CDR2 SQIVND come from the germline V gene (reference sequence). CDR3 residues: CASIATGNQPQHF. The DNA for the CDR3 is TGTGCCAGTATCGCGACAGGCAATCAGCCCCAGCATTTT.